The 21 T cell receptor beta chains below all came from one sample that was sequenced in a study of CD8 T cells in Susac syndrome. The RNA input was about 0.5 to 1 ug, and it was reverse transcribed with random hexamers. TCRdb re-derived calls from the immunoSEQ multiplex PCR reads in MiXCR, one entry per CDR3 protein. Among approximately 220,000 distinct CDR3 sequences, more than 85% were seen once, and the ten largest hold just over 0.08%. The sequenced sample was CD4+ T cells from PBMCs. All receptors come from a human donor with multiple sclerosis.

This clonotype was counted a single time. This chain links TRBV2 with TRBJ2-3, with D maybe TRBD1 (6 bases). The CDR3 contains 16 residues. Germline CDR1 is SNHLY and CDR2 is FYNNEI. V shed 7 bases and J shed 2 bases, with 19 bases lying between them. The CDR3 DNA reads TGTGCCAGCAACCGAGCAGGGGCGCTCCCCACAGATACGCAGTATTTT. Its translation: CASNRAGALPTDTQYF.

This chain uses TRBV30 with TRBJ2-3; D is unresolved. The germline V gene encodes CDR1 GTSNPN and CDR2 SVGIG (reference sequence). This CDR3 region has 12 residues. V lost 7 bases, J lost 2 bases, and 10 bases lay in between. This CDR3 reads CALWTPTDTQYF. In nucleotides, the CDR3 is TGTGCCTTATGGACGCCCACAGATACGCAGTATTTT.

As DNA, the CDR3 is TGTGCCTGGAGTGTCGGCGGGCCTGGCTACACCTTC. Translation gives CAWSVGGPGYTF. The chain has TRBV30 and TRBJ1-2; no reliable D call. The CDR3 spans 12 residues. Trimming shortened V by 0 bases and J by 7 bases, and 9 bases separated the two germline ends. Germline CDR1 GTSNPN, CDR2 SVGIG (reference sequence).

The rearrangement joins TRBV15 to TRBJ2-5; TRBD1 matches at 8 bases. CDR3 size: 15 residues. The ends lost 3 bases at V and 5 bases at J; junction bases unmatched: 8. The V gene's germline CDR1 is LNHNV and CDR2 YYDKDF (reference sequence). In DNA, the CDR3 is TGTGCCACCAGCAGGGGGGCAGGGGGCGGTGAGACCCAGTACTTC. This sequence encodes CATSRGAGGGETQYF.

The rearrangement joins TRBV3-1 to TRBJ1-2; 7 bases align to TRBD1. Unmatched junction bases numbered 7, after V lost 2 bases and J lost 1 base. The CDR3 contains 16 residues. Looked up from germline, CDR1 is LGHDT and CDR2 is YNNKEL (reference sequence). The CDR3 sequence is CASSQRDRTFNYGYTF. CDR3 in DNA: TGTGCCAGCAGCCAAAGGGACAGAACTTTTAACTATGGCTACACCTTC.

The rearrangement links TRBV24-1 to TRBJ1-5; 9 bases line up with TRBD1. The trim removed 4 bases at V and 8 bases at J, leaving 11 bases unmatched. Germline CDR1 is KGHDR and CDR2 is SFDVKD. The CDR3 is made up of 16 amino acids. The CDR3 DNA reads as TGTGCCACCAGTGACCTTCCGGGACAGGGTAGAAAGCCCCAGCATTTT. Encoded protein: CATSDLPGQGRKPQHF.

The J gene is TRBJ2-3, the V gene TRBV15, with no clear D. The CDR3 consists of 12 residues. Germline CDR1 reads LNHNV; CDR2 reads YYDKDF (reference sequence). The V and J ends lost 8 bases and 5 bases respectively, with 11 bases between them. The CDR3: CATGRVLDTQYF. As DNA, the CDR3 is TGTGCCACCGGGCGAGTCCTAGATACGCAGTATTTT.

The chain recombines TRBV7-9 with TRBJ2-2; D remains unclear. The CDR3 has 13 amino acids. Trimming pared 4 bases from V and 7 bases from J, leaving 10 bases between. Per germline, CDR1 SEHNR and CDR2 FQNEAQ (reference sequence). The chain's CDR3 is CASSSGPGGELFF. CDR3 nucleotides: TGTGCCAGCAGCTCCGGGCCCGGCGGGGAGCTGTTTTTT.

The chain employs TRBV6-6 and TRBJ1-4; D is unresolved. Germline CDR1 is MNHNY and CDR2 is SVGAGI (reference sequence). This CDR3 has 13 amino acids. V dropped 2 bases and J dropped 16 bases, with 17 bases sitting between them. CDR3: CASSYIRELSQFF. In nucleotides, the CDR3 is TGTGCCAGCAGTTACATCCGGGAGCTGAGTCAGTTTTTT.

The CDR3 sequence: CASRYLAGEAFF. The DNA for the CDR3 is TGTGCCAGCAGATACCTGGCAGGGGAAGCTTTCTTT. The genes are TRBV13 and TRBJ1-1, with D possibly being TRBD1 (5 bases). The length of the CDR3 is 12 residues. CDR1 and CDR2 from the germline V gene are PRHDT and FYEKMQ (reference sequence). V lost 6 bases to trimming and J lost 8 bases, with 13 bases between them. Using reference TRBV13 and TRBJ1-1 for the parts outside the CDR3, the full variable domain is AAGVIQSPRHLIKEKRETATLKCYPIPRHDTVYWYQQGPGQDPQFLISFYEKMQSDKGSIPDRFSAQQFSDYHSELNMSSLELGDSALYFCASRYLAGEAFFGQGTRLTVV.

This clonotype has only one observation. V usage is TRBV7-2 and J usage is TRBJ2-1; 13 positions agree with TRBD2. Germline V gene data show CDR1 as SGHTA and CDR2 as FQGNSA. With 1 base clipped from V and 1 base from J, the junction kept 4 bases outside the gene matches. This CDR3 spans 18 amino acids. CDR3 protein: CASSLETSGGFSYNEQFF. As DNA, the CDR3 is TGTGCCAGCAGCTTAGAGACTAGCGGGGGGTTTTCCTACAATGAGCAGTTCTTC.

The chain employs TRBV29-1 and TRBJ1-1; D is unclear. Trimming took 1 base from V and 3 from J, leaving 9 bases between them. The CDR3 is made up of 13 amino acids. CDR1 SQVTM and CDR2 ANQGSEA come from the germline V gene. CDR3 loop: CSVEVQKHTEAFF. The CDR3 bases are TGCAGCGTTGAAGTACAGAAACACACTGAAGCTTTCTTT.

The CDR3 here is CASSLVRQLDEAFF. The CDR3 DNA is TGTGCCAGCAGCTTAGTAAGGCAGCTAGATGAAGCTTTCTTT. V is TRBV7-9 and J is TRBJ1-1; D is unclear. V lost 1 base, J lost 7 bases, and 13 bases lay in between. Germline V CDR1 and CDR2: SEHNR, FQNEAQ (reference sequence). The CDR3 has 14 amino acids.

V and J are TRBV20-1 and TRBJ2-3, with 9 bases aligning to TRBD1. Germline V gene sequence: CDR1 DFQATT, CDR2 SNEGSKA (reference sequence). The CDR3 is 20 amino acids. The trim removed 1 base at V and 0 bases at J, leaving 17 bases unmatched. Here the CDR3 reads CSARGLTGGTRTSSTDTQYF. For the CDR3, the DNA is TGCAGTGCTAGAGGTTTGACAGGGGGGACCCGGACTTCTAGCACAGATACGCAGTATTTT.

This CDR3 reads CSVVRTGGFEQFF. The CDR3 DNA follows: TGCAGCGTTGTACGGACAGGGGGCTTTGAGCAGTTCTTC. This chain joins TRBV29-1 and TRBJ2-1; 11 positions agree with TRBD1. The V gene end was trimmed by 4 bases and the J gene end by 9 bases; junction bases not matched to a gene: 5. The CDR3 length is 13 residues. Per germline, CDR1 SQVTM and CDR2 ANQGSEA.

This sequence joins TRBV3-1 and TRBJ1-2; weak D call: TRBD1 (6 bases). Germline CDR1 and CDR2: LGHDT and YNNKEL (reference sequence). Trimming stripped 0 bases from V and 5 bases from J, with 16 bases between. The CDR3 runs 16 residues. The CDR3 DNA follows: TGTGCCAGCAGCCAAGAAGTTATGAGGACAGCTTATGGCTACACCTTC. Amino acid sequence: CASSQEVMRTAYGYTF.

The chain recombines TRBV14 with TRBJ1-4, with 7 bases matching TRBD1. The CDR3 totals 13 residues. With 8 bases clipped from V and 7 bases from J, the junction kept 7 bases outside the gene matches. CDR1 is SGHDN and CDR2 is FVKESK in the germline V gene. As DNA, the CDR3 is TGTGCCAGCTCTGACAGGGTGACTGAAAAACTGTTTTTT. Amino acids: CASSDRVTEKLFF.

J is TRBJ2-3 and V is TRBV20-1; perhaps TRBD2 as D (6 bases). Germline CDR1 and CDR2: DFQATT and SNEGSKA (reference sequence). V was pared by 6 bases and J by 2 bases, with 12 bases between. The CDR3 spans 13 residues. For the CDR3, the DNA is TGCAGTGCGGCTAGCGAGGCCACAGATACGCAGTATTTT. Translating gives CSAASEATDTQYF.

This clonotype was detected only once. This sequence joins TRBV12-3 or TRBV12-4 and TRBJ1-2; unclear D gene. The CDR3 is 13 residues long. Trimming shortened V by 5 bases and J by 5 bases, and 12 bases separated the two germline ends. The CDR3 DNA reads as TGTGCCAGCAGTATAATGGGCGCATATGGCTACACCTTC. As protein: CASSIMGAYGYTF.

This chain links TRBV27 with TRBJ2-2; possibly TRBD1 for D (5 bases). V was clipped by 2 bases and J by 2 bases, with 9 bases between them. Germline values: CDR1 MNHEY, CDR2 SMNVEV (reference sequence). The CDR3 is 15 amino acids. CDR3 in DNA: TGTGCCAGCAGTTTACAGGGAAGAAACACCGGGGAGCTGTTTTTT. Protein: CASSLQGRNTGELFF.

V is TRBV11-2 and J is TRBJ2-5, with TRBD1 as a possible D gene (5 bases). Germline V gives CDR1 SGHAT, CDR2 FQNNGV. This CDR3 contains 14 residues. The germline V and J ends were trimmed by 6 bases and 0 bases, with 11 bases remaining between them. The CDR3 loop is CASRMGPYQETQYF. The CDR3, as DNA: TGTGCCAGCAGGATGGGGCCCTACCAAGAGACCCAGTACTTC. The full variable domain, completed using reference TRBV11-2 and TRBJ2-5, is EAGVAQSPRYKIIEKRQSVAFWCNPISGHATLYWYQQILGQGPKLLIQFQNNGVVDDSQLPKDRFSAERLKGVDSTLKIQPAKLEDSAVYLCASRMGPYQETQYFGPGTRLLVL.